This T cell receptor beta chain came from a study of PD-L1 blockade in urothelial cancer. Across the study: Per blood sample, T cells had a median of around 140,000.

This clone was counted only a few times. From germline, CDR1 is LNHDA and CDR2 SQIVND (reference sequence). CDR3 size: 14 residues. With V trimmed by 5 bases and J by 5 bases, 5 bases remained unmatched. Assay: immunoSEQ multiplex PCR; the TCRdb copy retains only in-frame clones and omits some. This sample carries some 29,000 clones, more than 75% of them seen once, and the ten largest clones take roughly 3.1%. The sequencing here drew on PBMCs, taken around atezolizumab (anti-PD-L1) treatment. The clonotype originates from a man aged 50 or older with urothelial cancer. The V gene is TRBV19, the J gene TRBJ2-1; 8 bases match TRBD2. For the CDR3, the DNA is TGTGCCAGTAGTGCTCCTAGCGGGCACAATGAGCAGTTCTTC. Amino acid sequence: CASSAPSGHNEQFF.